This TCR beta chain stems from a study of graft-versus-host responses after intestinal transplantation. Study at large: Anti-thymocyte globulin induction was given to all recipients, followed by tacrolimus and steroids for roughly 3 years. Study-wide points: Allografts of one patient group, those with graft-donor T cell macrochimerism, had high graft-versus-host to host-versus-graft clonal ratios. Recipient marrow held GvH clones, some first seen in ileum or blood. An association linked early post-transplant HvG declines with peak circulating GvH clone levels.

Investigators treated the graft tissue so that it released intraepithelial and lamina propria lymphocytes. Germline CDR1 is SGHVS and CDR2 is FQNEAQ. The CDR3 runs to 17 residues. V lost 9 bases to trimming and J lost 6 bases; unmatched junction nucleotides: 16. TCRdb's copy holds only in-frame clones and misses some; the assay was immunoSEQ multiplex PCR. The data hold about 13,000 clones, with just under 75% observed a single time. A note on this clone: Its target is not known.

V gene TRBV7-8 combines with J gene TRBJ2-1; 11 bases line up with TRBD1. This receptor was obtained from a human patient who received an intestinal transplant, so some T cells may come from the graft donor. Source: ileum tissue, taken 16 days after intestinal transplant. CDR3 DNA: TGTGCCAGTCAACCTCGAGCGGGACAGGGGGTTTTCAATGAGCAGTTCTTC. It encodes CASQPRAGQGVFNEQFF.